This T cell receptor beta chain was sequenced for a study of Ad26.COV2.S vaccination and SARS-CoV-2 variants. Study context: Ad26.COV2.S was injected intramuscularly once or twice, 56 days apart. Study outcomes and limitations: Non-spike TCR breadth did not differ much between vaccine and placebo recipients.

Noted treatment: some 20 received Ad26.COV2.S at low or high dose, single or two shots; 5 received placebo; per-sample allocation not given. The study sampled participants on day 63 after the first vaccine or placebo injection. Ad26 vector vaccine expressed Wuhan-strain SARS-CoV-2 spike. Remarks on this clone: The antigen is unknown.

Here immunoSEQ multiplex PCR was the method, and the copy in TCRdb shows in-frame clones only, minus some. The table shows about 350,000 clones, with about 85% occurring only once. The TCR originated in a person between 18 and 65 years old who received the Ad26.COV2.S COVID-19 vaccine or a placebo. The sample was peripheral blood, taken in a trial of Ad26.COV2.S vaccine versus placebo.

CDR3: CASIKGDPGGFGYTF. CDR3 nucleotide sequence: TGTGCCAGTATTAAAGGAGACCCAGGGGGCTTCGGCTACACCTTC. This chain uses TRBV19 with TRBJ1-2, with TRBD1 identical over 8 bases. The CDR3 runs 15 residues. The germline V gene has CDR1 LNHDA and CDR2 SQIVND (reference sequence). V shed 7 bases and J 8 bases; nucleotides not matched to a gene: 15.